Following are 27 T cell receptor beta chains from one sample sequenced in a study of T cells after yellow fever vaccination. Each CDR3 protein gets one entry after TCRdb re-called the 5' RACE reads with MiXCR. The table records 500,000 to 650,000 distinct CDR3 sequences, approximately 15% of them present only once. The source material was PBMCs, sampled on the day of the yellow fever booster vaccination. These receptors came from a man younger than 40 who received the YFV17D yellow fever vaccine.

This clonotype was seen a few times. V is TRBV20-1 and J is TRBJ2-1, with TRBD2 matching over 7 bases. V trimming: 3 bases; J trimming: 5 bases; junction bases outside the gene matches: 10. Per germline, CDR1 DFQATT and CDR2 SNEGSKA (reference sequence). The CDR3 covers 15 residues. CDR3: CSASLTSFSNNEQFF. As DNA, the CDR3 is TGCAGTGCTAGCTTGACTAGCTTCTCAAACAATGAGCAGTTCTTC.

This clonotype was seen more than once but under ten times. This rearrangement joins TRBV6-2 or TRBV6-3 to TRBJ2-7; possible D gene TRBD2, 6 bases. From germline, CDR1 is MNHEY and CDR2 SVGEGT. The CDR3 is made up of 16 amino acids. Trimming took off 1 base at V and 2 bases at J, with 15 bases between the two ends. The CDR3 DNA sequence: TGTGCCAGCAGTTACTTCCCCGGGCGGGACCCCTACGAGCAGTACTTC. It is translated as CASSYFPGRDPYEQYF.

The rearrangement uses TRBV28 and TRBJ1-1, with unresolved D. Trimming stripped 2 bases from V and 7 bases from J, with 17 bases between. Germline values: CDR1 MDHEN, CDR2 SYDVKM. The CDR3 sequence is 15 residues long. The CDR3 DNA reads TGTGCCAGCAGTTTAATCTTCCGGAGGGTTCGTGAAGCTTTCTTT. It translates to CASSLIFRRVREAFF.

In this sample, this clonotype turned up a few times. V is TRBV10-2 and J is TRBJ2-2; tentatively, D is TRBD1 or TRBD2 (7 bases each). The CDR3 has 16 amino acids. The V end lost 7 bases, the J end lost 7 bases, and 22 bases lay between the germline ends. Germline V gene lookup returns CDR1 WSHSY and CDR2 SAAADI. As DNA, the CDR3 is TGCGCCAGCACCCCCCCGCAGGGGGGGTTCGGCGGGGAGCTGTTTTTT. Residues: CASTPPQGGFGGELFF.

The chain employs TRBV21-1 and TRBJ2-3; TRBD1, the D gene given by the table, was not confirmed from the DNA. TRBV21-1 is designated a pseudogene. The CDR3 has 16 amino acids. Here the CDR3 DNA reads TGTGCCAGCAGCAAGAGACGGAGGGGGGAAACAGATACGCAGTATTTT. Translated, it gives CASSKRRRGETDTQYF.

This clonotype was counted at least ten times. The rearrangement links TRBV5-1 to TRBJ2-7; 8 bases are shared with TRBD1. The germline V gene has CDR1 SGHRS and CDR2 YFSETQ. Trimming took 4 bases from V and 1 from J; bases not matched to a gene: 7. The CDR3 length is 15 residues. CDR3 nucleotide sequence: TGCGCCAGCAGCGCGGAGGGACAGGTATCCTACGAGCAGTACTTC. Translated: CASSAEGQVSYEQYF.

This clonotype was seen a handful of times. For the CDR3, the DNA is TGTGCCAGTAGCCACACAGGGGGTGCTAACACTGAAGCTTTCTTT. Translation: CASSHTGGANTEAFF. This chain joins TRBV19 and TRBJ1-1; the match to TRBD1 covers 8 bases. Germline V gene sequence: CDR1 LNHDA, CDR2 SQIVND (reference sequence). Germline trimming cut 6 bases from V and 2 bases from J; bases unmatched to any gene: 8. The CDR3 is 15 amino acids. The whole variable domain, filled in from reference TRBV19 and TRBJ1-1, reads DGGITQSPKYLFRKEGQNVTLSCEQNLNHDAMYWYRQDPGQGLRLIYYSQIVNDFQKGDIAEGYSVSREKKESFPLTVTSAQKNPTAFYLCASSHTGGANTEAFFGQGTRLTVV.

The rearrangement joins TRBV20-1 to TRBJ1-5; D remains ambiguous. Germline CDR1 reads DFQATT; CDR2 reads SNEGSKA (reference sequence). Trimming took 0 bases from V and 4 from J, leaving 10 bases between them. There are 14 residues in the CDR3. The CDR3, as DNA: TGCAGTGCTAGAGAGGTTTCAGGAAATCAGCCCCAGCATTTT. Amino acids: CSAREVSGNQPQHF.

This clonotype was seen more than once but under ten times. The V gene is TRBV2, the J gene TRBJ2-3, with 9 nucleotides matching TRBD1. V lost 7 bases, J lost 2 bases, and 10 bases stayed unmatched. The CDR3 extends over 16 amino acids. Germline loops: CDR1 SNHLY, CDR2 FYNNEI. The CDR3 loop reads CASTTTDRGYTDTQYF. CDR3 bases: TGTGCCAGCACCACGACGGACAGGGGCTACACAGATACGCAGTATTTT.

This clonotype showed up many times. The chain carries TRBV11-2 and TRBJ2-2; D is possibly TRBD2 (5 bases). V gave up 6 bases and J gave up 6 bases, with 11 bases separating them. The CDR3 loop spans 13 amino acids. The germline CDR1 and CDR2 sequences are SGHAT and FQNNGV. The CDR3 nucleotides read TGTGCCAGCAGATCTCTAGCTCCCGGGGAGCTGTTTTTT. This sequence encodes CASRSLAPGELFF.

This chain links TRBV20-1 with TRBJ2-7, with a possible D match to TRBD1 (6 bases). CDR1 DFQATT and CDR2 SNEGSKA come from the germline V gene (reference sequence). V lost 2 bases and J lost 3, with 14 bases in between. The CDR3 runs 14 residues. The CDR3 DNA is TGCAGTGCTAGAACGGGACATGGGCACTACGAGCAGTACTTC. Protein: CSARTGHGHYEQYF.

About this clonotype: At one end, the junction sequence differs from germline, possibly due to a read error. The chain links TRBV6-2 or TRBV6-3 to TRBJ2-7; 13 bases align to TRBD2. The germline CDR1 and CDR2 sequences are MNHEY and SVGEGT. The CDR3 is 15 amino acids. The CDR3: CASNYRTSGSGEQYF. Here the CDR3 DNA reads TGTGCCAGCAATTACAGGACTAGCGGGAGTGGCGAGCAGTACTTC.

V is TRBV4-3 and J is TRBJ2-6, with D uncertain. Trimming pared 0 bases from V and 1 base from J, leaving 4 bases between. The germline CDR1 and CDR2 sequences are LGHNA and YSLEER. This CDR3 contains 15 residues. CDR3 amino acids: CASSQEYSGANVLTF. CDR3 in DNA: TGCGCCAGCAGCCAAGAGTATTCTGGGGCCAACGTCCTGACTTTC.

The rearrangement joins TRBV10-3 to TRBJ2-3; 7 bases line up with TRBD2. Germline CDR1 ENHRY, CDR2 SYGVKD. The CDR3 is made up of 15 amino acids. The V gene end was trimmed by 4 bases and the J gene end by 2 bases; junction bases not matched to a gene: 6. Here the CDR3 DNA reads TGTGCCATCAGTGGCCTAGCGGTTAACACAGATACGCAGTATTTT. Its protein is CAISGLAVNTDTQYF.

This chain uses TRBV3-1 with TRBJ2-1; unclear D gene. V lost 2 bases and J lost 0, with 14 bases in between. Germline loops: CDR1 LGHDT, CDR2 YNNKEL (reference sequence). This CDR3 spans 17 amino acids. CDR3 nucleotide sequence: TGTGCCAGCAGCCAATTCGAGGTGGGATACTCCTACAATGAGCAGTTCTTC. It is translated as CASSQFEVGYSYNEQFF.

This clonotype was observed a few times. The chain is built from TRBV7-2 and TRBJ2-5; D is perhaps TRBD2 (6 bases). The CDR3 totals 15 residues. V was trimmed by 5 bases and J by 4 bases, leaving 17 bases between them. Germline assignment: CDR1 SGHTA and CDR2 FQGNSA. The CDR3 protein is CASSHSGWGLETQYF. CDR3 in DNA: TGTGCCAGCAGCCACTCGGGGTGGGGACTAGAGACCCAGTACTTC.

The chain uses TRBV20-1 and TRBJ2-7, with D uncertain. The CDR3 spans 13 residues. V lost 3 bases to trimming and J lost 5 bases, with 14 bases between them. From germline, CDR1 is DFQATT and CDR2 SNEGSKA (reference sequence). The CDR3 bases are TGCAGTGCTAGTCACGGTGGACCCCACGAGCAGTACTTC. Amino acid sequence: CSASHGGPHEQYF.

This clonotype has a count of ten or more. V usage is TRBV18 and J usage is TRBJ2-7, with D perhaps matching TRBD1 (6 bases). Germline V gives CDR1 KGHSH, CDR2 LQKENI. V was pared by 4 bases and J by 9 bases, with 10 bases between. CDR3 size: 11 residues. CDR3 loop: CASSQGDGQYF. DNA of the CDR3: TGTGCCAGCTCACAGGGGGACGGGCAGTACTTC.

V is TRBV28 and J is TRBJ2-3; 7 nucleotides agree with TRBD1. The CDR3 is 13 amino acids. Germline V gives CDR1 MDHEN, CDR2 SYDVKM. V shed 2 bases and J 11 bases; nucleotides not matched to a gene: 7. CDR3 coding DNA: TGTGCCAGCAGTTTAACCCCCAGGGGGAAGCAGTATTTT. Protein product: CASSLTPRGKQYF.

The CDR3 region is CASSPRGESTDTQYF. Here the CDR3 DNA reads TGTGCCAGCAGCCCGCGGGGGGAGTCCACAGATACGCAGTATTTT. This chain joins TRBV3-1 and TRBJ2-3; 8 nucleotides align to TRBD2. Trimming took 4 bases from V and 2 from J; bases not matched to a gene: 5. The CDR3 covers 15 residues. Germline loops: CDR1 LGHDT, CDR2 YNNKEL (reference sequence).

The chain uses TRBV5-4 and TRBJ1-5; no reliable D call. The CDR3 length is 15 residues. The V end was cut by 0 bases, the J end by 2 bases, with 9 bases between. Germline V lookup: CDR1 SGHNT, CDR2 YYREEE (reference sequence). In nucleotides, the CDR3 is TGTGCCAGCAGCTTGGGGGGTTCTGGCAATCAGCCCCAGCATTTT. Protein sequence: CASSLGGSGNQPQHF.

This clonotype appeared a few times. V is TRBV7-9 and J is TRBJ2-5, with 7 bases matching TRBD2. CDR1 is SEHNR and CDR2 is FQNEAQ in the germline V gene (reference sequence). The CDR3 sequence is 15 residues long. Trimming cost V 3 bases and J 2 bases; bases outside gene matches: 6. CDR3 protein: CASSFLPGLQETQYF. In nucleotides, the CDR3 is TGTGCCAGCAGCTTCCTACCGGGACTACAAGAGACCCAGTACTTC.

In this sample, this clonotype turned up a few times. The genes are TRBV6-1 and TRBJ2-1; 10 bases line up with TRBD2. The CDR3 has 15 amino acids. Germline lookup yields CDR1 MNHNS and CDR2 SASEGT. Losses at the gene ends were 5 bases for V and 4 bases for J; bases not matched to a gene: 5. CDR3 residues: CASSPKREGYNEQFF. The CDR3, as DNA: TGTGCCAGCAGTCCCAAGCGGGAGGGTTACAATGAGCAGTTCTTC.

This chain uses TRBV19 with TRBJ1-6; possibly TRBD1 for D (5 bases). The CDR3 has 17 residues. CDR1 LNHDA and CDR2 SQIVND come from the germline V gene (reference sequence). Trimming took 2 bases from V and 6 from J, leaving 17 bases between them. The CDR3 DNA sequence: TGTGCCAGTAGTATACGGACAAGCCCGGCAATTAATTCACCCCTCCACTTT. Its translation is CASSIRTSPAINSPLHF.

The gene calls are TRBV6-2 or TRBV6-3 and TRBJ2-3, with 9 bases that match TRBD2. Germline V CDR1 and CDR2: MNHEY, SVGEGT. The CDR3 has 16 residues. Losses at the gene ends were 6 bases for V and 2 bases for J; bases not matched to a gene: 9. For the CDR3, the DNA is TGTGCCAGCAGCCCCGGGACTAGCACTTCCACAGATACGCAGTATTTT. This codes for CASSPGTSTSTDTQYF.

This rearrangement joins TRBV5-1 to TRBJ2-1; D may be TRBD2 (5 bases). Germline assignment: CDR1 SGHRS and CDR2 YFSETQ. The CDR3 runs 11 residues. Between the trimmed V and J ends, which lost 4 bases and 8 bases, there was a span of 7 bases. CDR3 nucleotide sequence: TGCGCCAGCAGCCAGAGGGATGAGCAGTTCTTC. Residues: CASSQRDEQFF.

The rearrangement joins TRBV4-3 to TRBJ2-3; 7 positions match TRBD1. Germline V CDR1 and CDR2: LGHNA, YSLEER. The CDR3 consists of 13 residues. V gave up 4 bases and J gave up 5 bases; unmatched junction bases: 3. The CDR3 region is CASSPGDRDTQYF. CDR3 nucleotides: TGCGCCAGCAGCCCCGGGGACAGAGATACGCAGTATTTT.